One and the same sample provided the 10 T cell receptor beta chains below, sequenced in a study of tumor-infiltrating lymphocytes in primary liver carcinoma. A primer in the constant region served to generate TCR beta cDNA from approximately 450 ng of total RNA. ARM-PCR, slightly modified, supplied the TCR beta libraries through three nested multiplex PCR rounds. TRBV1-TRBV30 forward primers and a C-beta reverse primer were used in the first two PCR rounds, which each ran for 10 cycles. TCRdb processed the multiplex PCR reads anew with MiXCR; each CDR3 protein has one entry. Altogether 180,000 or so distinct CDR3 sequences are present, 50% to 75% being singletons, with the ten largest covering approximately 65%. Blood RNA was derived from unsorted whole blood, and germline DNA was extracted too. Sequencing used peripheral blood. The source is a middle-aged man with primary liver carcinoma and hepatitis B virus infection.

This clonotype was recorded at least ten times. The chain recombines TRBV4-1 with TRBJ2-5; TRBD2 matches 8 bases. Unmatched junction bases numbered 10, after V lost 0 bases and J lost 4 bases. The CDR3 consists of 17 residues. Germline CDR1 MGHRA, CDR2 YSYEKL. CDR3 protein: CASSQERSGSLAETQYF. CDR3 in DNA: TGCGCCAGCAGCCAAGAAAGGAGCGGGAGTCTAGCAGAGACCCAGTACTTC.

Worth noting for this clonotype: At one boundary the junction diverges from the germline segment, which might be a read error. The rearrangement joins TRBV7-8 to TRBJ2-5; 7 bases agree with TRBD1. The germline V gene has CDR1 SGHVS and CDR2 FQNEAQ. The CDR3 is 13 residues long. CDR3 sequence: CVSSSDRVETQYF. CDR3 DNA: TGTGTCAGCAGCTCCGACAGGGTGGAGACCCAGTACTTC.

This clonotype was detected a few times. The J gene is TRBJ2-2, the V gene TRBV11-2, with D perhaps assigned TRBD1 or TRBD2 (5 bases each). CDR3 length equals 17 residues. CDR1 is SGHAT and CDR2 is FQNNGV in the germline V gene. V lost 6 bases, J lost 2 bases, and 19 bases lay in between. CDR3 coding DNA: TGTGCCAGCAGTCCACTGGGACCAGCGGATAACACCGGGGAGCTGTTTTTT. As protein: CASSPLGPADNTGELFF.

Notes on this clonotype: A single base separates this from a much larger clone, so it may be a read error. It is likely a read error, because the conserved phenylalanine at the end of the CDR3 is missing. The chain joins TRBV29-1 to TRBJ1-2; weak D call: TRBD1 (5 bases). V was trimmed by 8 bases and J by 4 bases, leaving 11 bases between them. The germline V gene has CDR1 SQVTM and CDR2 ANQGSEA. The length of the CDR3 is 11 residues. This CDR3 reads CSFGTIYGYTI. The CDR3 DNA reads TGCAGCTTTGGGACTATCTATGGCTACACCATC.

In the case of this clonotype: A much larger clonotype is one base distant, so this may be a read error. The CDR3 ends on some other residue instead of the conserved phenylalanine or tryptophan, so this is likely a read error. V is TRBV11-2 and J is TRBJ2-7, with TRBD2 as a possible D gene (6 bases). Germline lookup yields CDR1 SGHAT and CDR2 FQNNGV. The CDR3 extends over 13 amino acids. Between the trimmed V and J ends, which lost 5 bases and 6 bases, there was a span of 14 bases. CDR3 loop: CASSTGSHVEQYS. The CDR3 DNA reads as TGTGCCAGCAGCACCGGGAGTCACGTCGAGCAGTACTCC.

J is TRBJ2-7 and V is TRBV10-3, with 14 positions matching TRBD2. This CDR3 is built from 16 residues. The V gene end was trimmed by 6 bases and the J gene end by 6 bases; junction bases not matched to a gene: 10. Per the germline V gene, CDR1 is ENHRY and CDR2 is SYGVKD. The CDR3 region has the DNA TGTGCCATCAGGGAAAGAAAGGGACTAGCGGGAGTCGAGCAGTACTTC. It encodes CAIRERKGLAGVEQYF.

This clonotype showed up just a few times. The chain couples TRBV10-3 to TRBJ2-7; 7 nucleotides align to TRBD1. The CDR3 totals 15 residues. V dropped 2 bases and J dropped 3; count of bases not matched to a gene: 7. In germline, CDR1 is ENHRY, CDR2 SYGVKD. CDR3 amino acids: CAISEPGQEFYEQYF. CDR3 nucleotides: TGTGCCATCAGTGAGCCCGGACAGGAATTCTACGAGCAGTACTTC.

Points on this clonotype: Being one base from a much bigger clone, this may be a read error. J is TRBJ2-7 and V is TRBV29-1; maybe TRBD2 (6 bases). The CDR3 is 13 amino acids. Germline CDR1 reads SQVTM; CDR2 reads ANQGSEA. The CDR3 coding sequence is TGCAGCGTTGGGCTCCTGGGGGGTTACGAGCTGTACTTC. Its translation: CSVGLLGGYELYF.

This clonotype was detected a few times. This sequence joins TRBV4-2 and TRBJ1-1; D not certain. The CDR3 extends over 13 amino acids. V lost 1 base and J 3 bases, leaving 6 bases between the germline ends. The germline V gene encodes CDR1 LGHNA and CDR2 YNFKEQ. CDR3 amino acids: CASSQARDTEAFF. The CDR3 nucleotides read TGTGCCAGCAGCCAAGCTCGGGACACTGAAGCTTTCTTT.

The rearrangement joins TRBV5-1 to TRBJ2-3; possibly TRBD1 or TRBD2 for D (6 bases each). This CDR3 has 15 amino acids. Germline CDR1 reads SGHRS; CDR2 reads YFSETQ. The V and J ends lost 2 bases and 2 bases respectively, with 12 bases between them. This CDR3 is CASSFSTGATDTQYF. CDR3 coding DNA: TGCGCCAGCAGCTTTTCGACGGGGGCCACAGATACGCAGTATTTT.